The entry that follows covers one T cell receptor (beta chain) sequence. TCRdb keeps only in-frame clones here, not all; method: immunoSEQ multiplex PCR. The sample has approximately 97,000 clones; less than 90% are singletons. The sample originates from a study of blood T cell repertoires in COVID-19. Study in general: COVID-19 samples from acute and convalescent phases originated in the United States, Italy and Spain.

Germline V gene sequence: CDR1 LGHDT, CDR2 YNNKEL (reference sequence). The CDR3 totals 15 residues. The V and J ends lost 1 base and 8 bases, in that order; junction bases with no gene match: 10. This clonotype was obtained from a woman aged 80 or over with acute or convalescent COVID-19. The sequencing input was peripheral blood. The chain employs TRBV3-1 (or the pseudogene TRBV3-2) and TRBJ1-2; 7 bases line up with TRBD1. Here the CDR3 reads CASSQGQVRGEGYTF. CDR3 sequence (DNA): TGTGCCAGCAGCCAAGGTCAGGTCAGGGGGGAAGGCTACACCTTC.